What follows is one T cell receptor beta chain and its context. Its target is unknown. Only in-frame clones appear in the TCRdb table, and some are missing; sequencing was by immunoSEQ multiplex PCR. The sample lists 130,000 or so clones; approximately 86% were seen once. The CDR3 spans 13 residues. The ends lost 5 bases at V and 5 bases at J; junction bases unmatched: 1. Germline V gives CDR1 PRHDT, CDR2 FYEKMQ (reference sequence). The sample originates from a study of T cell responses to AZD1222 COVID-19 vaccine. General study points: The study identified only six AZD1222 recipients as seropositive at baseline. Spike-spanning, vaccine-associated CD4 TCRs were dominant at 160-218 and 743-854. Possibly, clonal diversity was underestimated; donors were largely white British and included more females.

Pooling covered second doses at about 4 or about 12 weeks. This sample comprised peripheral blood, obtained 28 days after the second AZD1222 dose. This TCR was sampled from an adult who received the AZD1222 COVID-19 vaccine. The chain links TRBV13 to TRBJ1-4; 8 bases align to TRBD1. In DNA, the CDR3 is TGTGCCAGCAGCCGACAGGGGAATGAAAAACTGTTTTTT. Its protein is CASSRQGNEKLFF.